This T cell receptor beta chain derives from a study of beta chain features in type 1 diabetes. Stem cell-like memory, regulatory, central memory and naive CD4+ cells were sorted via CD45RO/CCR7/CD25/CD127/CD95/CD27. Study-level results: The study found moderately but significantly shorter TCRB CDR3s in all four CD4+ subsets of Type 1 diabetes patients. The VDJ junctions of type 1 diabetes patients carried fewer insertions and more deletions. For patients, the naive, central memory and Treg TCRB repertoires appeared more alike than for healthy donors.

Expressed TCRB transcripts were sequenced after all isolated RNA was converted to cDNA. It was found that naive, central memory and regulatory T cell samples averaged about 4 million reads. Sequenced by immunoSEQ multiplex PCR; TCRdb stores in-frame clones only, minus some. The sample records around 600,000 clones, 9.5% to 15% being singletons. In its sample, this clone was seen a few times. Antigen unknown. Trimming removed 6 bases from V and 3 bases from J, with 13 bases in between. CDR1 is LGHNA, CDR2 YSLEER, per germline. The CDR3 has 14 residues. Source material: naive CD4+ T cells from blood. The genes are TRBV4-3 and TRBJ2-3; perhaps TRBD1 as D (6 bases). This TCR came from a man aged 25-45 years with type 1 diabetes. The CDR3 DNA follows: TGCGCCAGCAGTACAGGGCTTTCAACAGATACGCAGTATTTT. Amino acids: CASSTGLSTDTQYF.